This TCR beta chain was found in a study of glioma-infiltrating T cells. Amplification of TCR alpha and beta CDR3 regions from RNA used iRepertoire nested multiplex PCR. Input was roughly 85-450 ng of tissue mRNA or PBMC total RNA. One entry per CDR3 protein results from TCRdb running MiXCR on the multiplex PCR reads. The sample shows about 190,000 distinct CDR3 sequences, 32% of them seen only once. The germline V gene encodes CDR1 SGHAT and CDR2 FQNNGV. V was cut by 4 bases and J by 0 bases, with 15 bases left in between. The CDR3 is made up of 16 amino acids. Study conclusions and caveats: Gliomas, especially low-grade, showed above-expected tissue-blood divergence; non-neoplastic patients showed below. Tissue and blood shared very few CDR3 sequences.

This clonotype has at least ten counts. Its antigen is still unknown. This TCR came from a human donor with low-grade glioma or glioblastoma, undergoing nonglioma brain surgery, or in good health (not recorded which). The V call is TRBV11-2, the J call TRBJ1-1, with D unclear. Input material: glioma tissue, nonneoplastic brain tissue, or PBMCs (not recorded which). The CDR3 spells CASSSIYDRMNTEAFF. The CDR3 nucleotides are TGTGCCAGCAGCTCAATCTACGACCGAATGAACACTGAAGCTTTCTTT.